The T cell receptor (beta chain) under discussion was sequenced for a study of T cell responses to AZD1222 COVID-19 vaccine. Only in-frame clones appear in the TCRdb table, and some are missing; sequencing was by immunoSEQ multiplex PCR. The sample yields 95,000 to 150,000 clones, nearly 90% seen once. Looked up from germline, CDR1 is LGHNA and CDR2 is YNFKEQ. The V gene lost 5 bases and the J gene lost 7 bases, with 23 bases spanning the gap. The CDR3 extends over 16 amino acids. This rearrangement joins TRBV4-2 to TRBJ1-1, with D possibly matching TRBD1 (5 bases). This TCR derives from an adult in good health. Source: peripheral blood, taken on day 0 of AZD1222 vaccination. The CDR3 DNA follows: TGTGCCAGCAGCTCTCCGGGGACGACCTTTGGGGGTGAAGCTTTCTTT. Protein sequence: CASSSPGTTFGGEAFF.